This TCR beta chain was found in a study of PD-1 blockade in classical Hodgkin lymphoma. Study background: Patients received nivolumab 3 mg/kg intravenously every 2 weeks.

Study conclusions and caveats: Newly diagnosed patients were reported to exhibit reduced baseline TCR diversity relative to healthy donors.

Clones were sequenced by immunoSEQ multiplex PCR, and TCRdb holds only the in-frame ones, with some missing. The sample includes about 41,000 clones, about 74% seen only once; the top ten take about 22%. All patients experienced relapse after autologous stem cell transplantation, and brentuximab vedotin exposure was variable. When best responses were assessed, they were complete response, partial response or progressive disease. The CDR3 length is 12 residues. Germline CDR1 SGHTA, CDR2 FQGTGA. The J segment lost 10 bases and the V segment lost 5 bases, leaving 6 bases of the junction unmatched. On this clone: No antigen is known for it.

This receptor was taken from a human donor with classical Hodgkin lymphoma. This chain joins TRBV7-3 and TRBJ1-1; the match to TRBD1 covers 8 bases. Sequencing was performed on peripheral blood mononuclear cells (PBMCs), taken at baseline. This chain's CDR3 is CASSPLDRGAFF. CDR3 DNA: TGTGCCAGCAGCCCCCTTGACAGGGGAGCTTTCTTT.